The TCR beta chain under discussion was sequenced for a study of type 1 regulatory T cells. The wider study: T-allo10 is a Tr1-enriched, alloantigen-specific CD4 T cell product made in vitro.

TCRdb analysed the reads with MiXCR anew, one entry per CDR3 protein. Among fewer than 80,000 distinct CDR3 sequences listed, around 20% were seen once. General study findings and limits: Type 1 regulatory T cells had a more restricted TCR repertoire than non-type 1 regulatory T cells.

For this clonotype: The antigen remains unidentified.

What was sequenced was cultured type 1 regulatory T (Tr1) cells, either the whole culture or a sorted fraction (not recorded which). This TCR was recovered from a human donor in good health.

The chain's CDR3 is CASSTGGGSWGTQYF. The CDR3 nucleotides are TGTGCCAGCAGCACAGGGGGCGGGAGCTGGGGGACCCAGTACTTC. The rearrangement joins TRBV7-2 to TRBJ2-5; TRBD1 matches at 9 bases. Germline V gives CDR1 SGHTA, CDR2 FQGNSA. This CDR3 spans 15 amino acids. After removal of 5 bases from V and 7 bases from J, the junction contained 11 bases not matched to a gene. Full variable domain (missing parts from reference TRBV7-2 and TRBJ2-5): GAGVSQSPSNKVTEKGKDVELRCDPISGHTALYWYRQSLGQGLEFLIYFQGNSAPDKSGLPSDRFSAERTGGSVSTLTIQRTQQEDSAVYLCASSTGGGSWGTQYFGPGTRLLVL.